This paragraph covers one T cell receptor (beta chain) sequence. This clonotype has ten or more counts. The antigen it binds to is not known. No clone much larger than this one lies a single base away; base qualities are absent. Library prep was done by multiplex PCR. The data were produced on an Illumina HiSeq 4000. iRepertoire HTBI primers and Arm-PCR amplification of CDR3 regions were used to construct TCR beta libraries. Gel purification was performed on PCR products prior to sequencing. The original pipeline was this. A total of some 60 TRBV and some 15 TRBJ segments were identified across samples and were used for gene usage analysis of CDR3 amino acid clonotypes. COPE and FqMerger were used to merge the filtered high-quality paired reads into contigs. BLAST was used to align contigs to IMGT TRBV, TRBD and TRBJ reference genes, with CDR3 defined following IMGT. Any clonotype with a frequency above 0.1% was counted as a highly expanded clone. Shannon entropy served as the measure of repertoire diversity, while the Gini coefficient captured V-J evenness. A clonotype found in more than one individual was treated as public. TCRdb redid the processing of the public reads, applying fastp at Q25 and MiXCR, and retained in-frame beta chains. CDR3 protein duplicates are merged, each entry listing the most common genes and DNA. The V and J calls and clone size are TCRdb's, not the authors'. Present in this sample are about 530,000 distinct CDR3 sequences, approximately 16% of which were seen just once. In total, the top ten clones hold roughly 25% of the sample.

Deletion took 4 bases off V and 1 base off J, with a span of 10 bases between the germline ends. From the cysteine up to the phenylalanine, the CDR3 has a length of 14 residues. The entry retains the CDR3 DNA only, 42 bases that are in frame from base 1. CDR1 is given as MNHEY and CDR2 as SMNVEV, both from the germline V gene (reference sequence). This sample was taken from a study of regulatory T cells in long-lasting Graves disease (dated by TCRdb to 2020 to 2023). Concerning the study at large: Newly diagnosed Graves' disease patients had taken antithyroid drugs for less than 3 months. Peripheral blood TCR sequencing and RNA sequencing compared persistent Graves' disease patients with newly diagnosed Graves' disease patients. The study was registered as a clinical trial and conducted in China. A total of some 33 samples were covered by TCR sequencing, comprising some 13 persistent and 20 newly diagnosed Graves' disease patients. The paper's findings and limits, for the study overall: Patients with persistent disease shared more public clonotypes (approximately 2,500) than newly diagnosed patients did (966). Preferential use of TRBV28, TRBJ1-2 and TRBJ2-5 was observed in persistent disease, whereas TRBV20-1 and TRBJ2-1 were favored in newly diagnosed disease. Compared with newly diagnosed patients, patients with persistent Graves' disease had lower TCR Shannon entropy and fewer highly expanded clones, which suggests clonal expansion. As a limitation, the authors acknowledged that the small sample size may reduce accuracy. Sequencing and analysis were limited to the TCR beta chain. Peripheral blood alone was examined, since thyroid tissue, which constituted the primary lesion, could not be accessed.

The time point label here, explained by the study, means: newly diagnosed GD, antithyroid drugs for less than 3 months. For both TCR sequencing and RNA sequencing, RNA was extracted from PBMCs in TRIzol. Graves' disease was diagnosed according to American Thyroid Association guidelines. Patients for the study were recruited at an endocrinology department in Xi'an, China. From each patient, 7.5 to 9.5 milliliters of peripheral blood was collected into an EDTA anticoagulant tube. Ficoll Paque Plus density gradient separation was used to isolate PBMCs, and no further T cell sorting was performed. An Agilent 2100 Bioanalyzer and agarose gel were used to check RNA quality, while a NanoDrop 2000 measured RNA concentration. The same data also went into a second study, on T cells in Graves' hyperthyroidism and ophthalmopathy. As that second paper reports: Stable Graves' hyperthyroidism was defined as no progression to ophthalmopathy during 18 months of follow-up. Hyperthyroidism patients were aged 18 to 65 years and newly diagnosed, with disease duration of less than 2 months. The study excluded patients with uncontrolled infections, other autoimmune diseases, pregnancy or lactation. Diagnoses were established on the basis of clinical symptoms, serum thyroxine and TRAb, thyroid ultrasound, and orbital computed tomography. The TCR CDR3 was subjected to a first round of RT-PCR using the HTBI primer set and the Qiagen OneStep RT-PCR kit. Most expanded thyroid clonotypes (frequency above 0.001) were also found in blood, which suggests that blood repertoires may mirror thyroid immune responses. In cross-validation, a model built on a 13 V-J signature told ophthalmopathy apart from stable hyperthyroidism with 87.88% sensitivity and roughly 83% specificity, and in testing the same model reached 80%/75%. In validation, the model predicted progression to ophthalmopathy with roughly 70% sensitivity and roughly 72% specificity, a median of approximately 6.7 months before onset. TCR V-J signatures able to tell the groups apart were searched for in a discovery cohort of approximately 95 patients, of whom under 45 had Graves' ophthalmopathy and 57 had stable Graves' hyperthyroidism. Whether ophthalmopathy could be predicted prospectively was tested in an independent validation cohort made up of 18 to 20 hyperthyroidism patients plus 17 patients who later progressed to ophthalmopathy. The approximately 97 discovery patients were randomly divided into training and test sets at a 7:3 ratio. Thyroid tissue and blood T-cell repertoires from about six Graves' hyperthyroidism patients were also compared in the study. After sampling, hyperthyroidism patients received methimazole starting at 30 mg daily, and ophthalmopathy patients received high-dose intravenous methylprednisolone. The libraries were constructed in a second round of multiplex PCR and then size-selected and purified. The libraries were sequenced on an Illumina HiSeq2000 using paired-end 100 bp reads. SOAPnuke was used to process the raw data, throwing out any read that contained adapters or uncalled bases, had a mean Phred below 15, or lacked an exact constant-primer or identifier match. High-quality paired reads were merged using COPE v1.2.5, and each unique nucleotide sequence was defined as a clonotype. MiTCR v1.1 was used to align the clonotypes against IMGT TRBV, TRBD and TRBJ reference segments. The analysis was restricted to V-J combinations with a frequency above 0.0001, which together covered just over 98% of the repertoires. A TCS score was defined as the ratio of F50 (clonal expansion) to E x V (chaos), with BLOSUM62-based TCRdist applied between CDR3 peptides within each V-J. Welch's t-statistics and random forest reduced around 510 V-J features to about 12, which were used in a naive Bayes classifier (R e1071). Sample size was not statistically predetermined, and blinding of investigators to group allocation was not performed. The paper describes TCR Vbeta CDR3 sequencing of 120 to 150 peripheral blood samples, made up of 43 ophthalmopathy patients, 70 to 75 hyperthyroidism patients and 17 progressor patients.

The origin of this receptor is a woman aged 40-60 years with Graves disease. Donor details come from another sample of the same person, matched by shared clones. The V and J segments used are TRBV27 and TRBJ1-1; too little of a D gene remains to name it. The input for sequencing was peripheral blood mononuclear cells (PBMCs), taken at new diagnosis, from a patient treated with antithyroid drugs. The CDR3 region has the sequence CASSYVGWNTEAFF. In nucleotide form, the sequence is TGTGCCAGCAGTTACGTGGGGTGGAACACTGAAGCTTTCTTT.